This record looks at one T cell receptor (beta chain) sequence and its context. Its matching antigen is unknown. V was clipped by 4 bases and J by 9 bases; unmatched bases: 13. The CDR3 totals 15 residues. The germline V gene has CDR1 SGHRS and CDR2 YFSETQ. The record originates from a study of T cell responses to AZD1222 COVID-19 vaccine. Findings and limits, study-wide: With dominance at 160-218 and 743-854, vaccine-associated CD4 TCRs spanned spike. Targets within unmutated variant regions were reportedly found for nearly half of spike-specific TCRs. Spike-specific TCR breadth rose after two AZD1222 doses, and depth rose as well. Repertoires were collected only later (after the peak T cell response had occurred).

Libraries were prepared by immunoSEQ multiplex PCR; TCRdb keeps only in-frame clonotypes and omits some of them. The sample records roughly 140,000 clones, around 90% being singletons. Source: peripheral blood, taken on day 0 of AZD1222 vaccination. This TCR derives from an adult in good health. V and J are TRBV5-1 and TRBJ2-1, with 7 bases lining up with TRBD1. This chain's CDR3 is CASSTAQGEYGEQFF. CDR3 nucleotide sequence: TGCGCCAGCAGCACGGCGCAGGGGGAGTATGGTGAGCAGTTCTTC.